This T cell receptor beta chain emerged from a study of vaccination and CD4 T cells after COVID-19. Study context: Some control cultures received a CEFX pool, which served as the positive control. Others received an HIV-1 Nef pool or no peptide.

Of note for this clonotype: Its target is unknown.

Cultured CD4+ T-cell DNA underwent Oncomine TCR Beta short-read sequencing. MiXCR, run by TCRdb on the PCR reads, gives a single entry per CDR3 protein. The sample contains about 16,000 distinct CDR3 sequences, roughly 50% of which appear only once. Treatment defined: approximately nine-day PBMC culture with coronavirus spike peptide pools or control peptides (ViraFEST assay). Positive PCR dates ranged from March to December 2020; these dates predated US Alpha, Beta and Delta variants. The study's findings and limits: Among reactive clones from convalescent patients, a median about 90% appeared only post-vaccination.

The CDR3 is 14 amino acids. V was shortened by 0 bases and J by 4 bases, with 12 bases between the two germline ends. Germline CDR1 DFQATT, CDR2 SNEGSKA (reference sequence). Sequenced material: CD4+ T cells from blood, cultured in vitro, taken before SARS-CoV-2 vaccination. This receptor was obtained from a human donor who had recovered from COVID-19. The chain is built from TRBV20-1 and TRBJ2-5; possibly TRBD1 or TRBD2 for D (6 bases each). CDR3 DNA: TGCAGTGCTAGAGATCTGGGGGGCTCAGAGACCCAGTACTTC. This translates into CSARDLGGSETQYF.